This T cell receptor beta chain originates from a study of blood T cell repertoires in COVID-19 (dated by TCRdb to the early 2020s). For the wider study: Collaborator samples came from the United States, Italy and Spain and covered acute and convalescent phases of COVID-19. The prospective study material was composed of cDNA or gDNA derived from T cells, B-cell-depleted T cells, or PBMCs. Subjects who had been exposed to COVID-19, were actively infected with it, or had recovered from it provided the deeply sampled blood TCRbeta repertoires that made up the dataset. The repertoires were released in a freely available public database intended as a resource for research on the immune response to SARS-CoV-2. The samples were drawn from the first 160 participants of the ongoing ImmuneRACE study and from some 1,300 subjects provided by 6 global collaborators. The sample metadata nearly always contained a de-identified subject ID, COVID-19 status, age in years and sex. Where available, HLA class I and class II types were taken from metadata supplied by the sample provider and were not determined by assay-based typing.

TCRbeta CDR3 regions were amplified from genomic DNA using the immunoSEQ Assay, a bias-controlled multiplex PCR. The study's processing was this. The number of nucleated cells in each sample was estimated from the amplification of reference gene primers within the assay. Sequence reads were collapsed and filtered to measure the absolute abundance of every unique TCRbeta CDR3 rearrangement. For each sample, productive Simpson clonality was calculated by taking the square root of Simpson's diversity index across productive rearrangements. In TCRdb, the immuneACCESS table is reduced to in-frame sequences with V and J assigned. These tables do not hold every clone; where another copy was compared, an unresolved V gene accounts for under half, and the others remain unexplained. The D gene and trimming were derived from the DNA, and the V and J assignments and clone size from that table. Here the sample has roughly 140,000 clones; approximately 85% occur a single time. The ten largest clones capture around 4% of the sample.

Points on this clone: Its antigen remains undetermined. The input lacks base qualities; no much larger clone sits a single base away.

From a lookup of the germline V gene (reference sequence), CDR1 and CDR2 are MNHNY and SVGAGI. V was cut back by 0 bases and J by 4 bases, leaving a gap of 9 bases between them. Its CDR3 holds 14 amino acids, cysteine through phenylalanine. Only the CDR3 part of the read is kept: 42 bases, read in frame from the first base. General findings and caveats noted by the study authors: The quantity of clinical and demographic metadata differed by source and by participant and was supplied without curation.

The collaborating institutions used their own protocols to collect whole blood in K2EDTA tubes. For TCRbeta analysis, collaborator samples were shipped as frozen whole blood, as isolated PBMCs, or as DNA extracted from either sample type. This receptor was identified in a woman older than 75 with acute or convalescent COVID-19. The sequencing sample was made of peripheral blood. The V gene is TRBV6-6 and the J gene is TRBJ1-2; the D gene is possibly TRBD1, with 6 bases matching. DNA sequence: TGTGCCAGCAGTTACTCCCGGACAGTCTATGGCTACACCTTC. It is translated as CASSYSRTVYGYTF.